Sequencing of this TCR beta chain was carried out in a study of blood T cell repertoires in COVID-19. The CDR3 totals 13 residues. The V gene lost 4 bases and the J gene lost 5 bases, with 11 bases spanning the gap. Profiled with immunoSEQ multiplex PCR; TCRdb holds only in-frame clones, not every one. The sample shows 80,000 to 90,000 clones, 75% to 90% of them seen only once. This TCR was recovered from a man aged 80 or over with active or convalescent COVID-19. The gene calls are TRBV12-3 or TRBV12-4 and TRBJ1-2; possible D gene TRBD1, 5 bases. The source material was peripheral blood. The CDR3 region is CASSSPGDYGYTF. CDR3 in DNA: TGTGCCAGCAGTTCACCGGGGGATTATGGCTACACCTTC.